Presented here are 31 T cell receptor beta chains from one specimen sequenced in a study of regulatory T cells in long-lasting Graves disease. iRepertoire HTBI primers and Arm-PCR of CDR3 regions built TCR beta libraries. MiXCR, applied by TCRdb to the multiplex PCR reads, yields one record per CDR3 protein. The sample yields hundreds of thousands of distinct CDR3 sequences, about 21% seen once. Time point denoted: persistent/refractory GD, antithyroid drugs over 5 years with positive TRAb. TCR sequences were obtained from RNA taken from PBMCs. Sample: peripheral blood mononuclear cells (PBMCs), taken when the disease was refractory, from a patient treated with antithyroid drugs. The receptors come from a female donor with Graves disease.

In this sample, this clonotype turned up many times. The CDR3 is CASRSRQGQEKLFF. The CDR3 DNA sequence: TGTGCCAGCAGGTCCCGCCAGGGGCAAGAAAAACTGTTTTTT. J is TRBJ1-4 and V is TRBV3-1, with a tentative D call TRBD1 (6 bases). V was shortened by 6 bases and J by 8 bases, with 16 bases between the two germline ends. Germline-derived CDR1 and CDR2 are LGHDT and YNNKEL (reference sequence). This CDR3 has 14 residues.

The chain links TRBV29-1 to TRBJ2-7; 9 bases line up with TRBD1. With V trimmed by 7 bases and J by 3 bases, 19 bases remained unmatched. The V gene's germline CDR1 is SQVTM and CDR2 ANQGSEA. This CDR3 region has 17 residues. The CDR3 region is CSDSDRGSDLLCYEQYF. CDR3 in DNA: TGCAGCGACTCGGACAGGGGATCGGATTTATTGTGCTACGAGCAGTACTTC.

With respect to this clonotype: This clone may be a read error of a much larger clone one base away. The gene calls are TRBV19 and TRBJ1-1; D gene uncertain. The CDR3 consists of 13 residues. V lost 1 base to trimming and J lost 0 bases, with 3 bases between them. The germline V gene has CDR1 LNHDA and CDR2 SQIVND (reference sequence). CDR3 in amino acids: CASSIGVNTEAFF. The CDR3 DNA is TGTGCCAGTAGTATAGGGGTGAACACTGAAGCTTTCTTT.

This rearrangement joins TRBV6-4 to TRBJ1-2; 9 positions agree with TRBD1. Germline V gene sequence: CDR1 MRHNA, CDR2 SNTAGT. The CDR3 is 16 residues long. The J segment lost 2 bases and the V segment lost 5 bases, leaving 9 bases of the junction unmatched. CDR3 protein: CASSSGTGQNNYGYTF. CDR3 nucleotides: TGTGCCAGCAGTTCCGGGACAGGGCAGAACAACTATGGCTACACCTTC.

Concerning this clonotype itself: Possible read error: a much larger clone is one base away. Because it lacks the conserved phenylalanine or tryptophan at the end, this CDR3 is likely a read error. The chain employs TRBV5-6 and TRBJ2-7; 9 bases line up with TRBD2. Unmatched junction bases numbered 8, after V lost 5 bases and J lost 5 bases. There are 14 residues in the CDR3. From germline, CDR1 is SGHDT and CDR2 YYEEEE. CDR3 DNA: TGTGCCAGCAGTGCGGGGGGGGACGGGAACGAGCAGTACTCC. It is translated as CASSAGGDGNEQYS.

This clonotype was counted ten times or more. The chain joins TRBV6-5 to TRBJ2-7; 7 bases are shared with TRBD2. Germline CDR1 is MNHEY and CDR2 is SVGAGI. V gave up 0 bases and J gave up 6 bases; unmatched junction bases: 8. The CDR3 spans 15 residues. CDR3 DNA: TGTGCCAGCAGTTACTCAAGCGGGATAAAGGGCGAGCAGTACTTC. Its protein is CASSYSSGIKGEQYF.

This clonotype was detected many times. The rearrangement links TRBV19 to TRBJ2-2; a weak D match, TRBD1 (6 bases). V was cut by 7 bases and J by 0 bases, with 18 bases left in between. The CDR3 is made up of 17 amino acids. Germline CDR1 is LNHDA and CDR2 is SQIVND (reference sequence). Written as DNA, the CDR3 is TGTGCCAGTACCATTACAGGGTACCCCCCGAACACCGGGGAGCTGTTTTTT. Translating gives CASTITGYPPNTGELFF.

This clonotype was observed at least ten times. This chain connects TRBV11-1 to TRBJ1-1; D is unresolved. V lost 4 bases to trimming and J lost 4 bases, with 10 bases between them. CDR3 length equals 13 residues. Looked up from germline, CDR1 is SGHAT and CDR2 is FQDESV (reference sequence). CDR3 in amino acids: CASSSHRGTEAFF. The DNA for the CDR3 is TGTGCCAGCAGCTCGCATAGAGGCACTGAAGCTTTCTTT.

There are a few counts of this clonotype. V gene TRBV19 combines with J gene TRBJ2-2; D uncertain. The germline gives CDR1 LNHDA, CDR2 SQIVND (reference sequence). The CDR3 spans 15 residues. V was trimmed by 4 bases and J by 2 bases, leaving 11 bases between them. This chain's CDR3 is CASSTFRTNTGELFF. CDR3 nucleotide sequence: TGTGCCAGTAGTACCTTTCGGACCAACACCGGGGAGCTGTTTTTT.

The rearrangement uses TRBV6-5 and TRBJ2-5; a weak D match, TRBD2 (6 bases). Germline V gene sequence: CDR1 MNHEY, CDR2 SVGAGI. Trimming left V 2 bases short and J 7 bases short, with 17 bases between. This CDR3 has 15 residues. CDR3 amino acids: CASSYIGSGEVTQYF. CDR3 nucleotide sequence: TGTGCCAGCAGTTACATAGGTTCGGGAGAGGTGACCCAGTACTTC.

This clonotype was seen ten or more times. The chain uses TRBV29-1 and TRBJ2-7; the match to TRBD1 covers 11 bases. The germline CDR1 and CDR2 sequences are SQVTM and ANQGSEA. V shed 3 bases and J 3 bases; nucleotides not matched to a gene: 4. The CDR3 contains 14 residues. Written as DNA, the CDR3 is TGCAGCGTTGATGGGACAGGGGGAATCTACGAGCAGTACTTC. Encoded protein: CSVDGTGGIYEQYF.

Ten or more counts support this clonotype. At one end, the junction sequence differs from germline, possibly due to a read error. This chain links TRBV27 with TRBJ1-1, with TRBD1 matching over 8 bases. CDR1 is MNHEY, CDR2 SMNVEV, per germline (reference sequence). This CDR3 is 15 amino acids long. The CDR3 region is CASSLGQGARTEAFF. The DNA for the CDR3 is TGCGCCAGCAGCTTGGGTCAGGGGGCAAGGACTGAAGCTTTCTTT.

V is TRBV5-6 and J is TRBJ2-2, with TRBD2 matching over 7 bases. V lost 3 bases to trimming and J lost 3 bases; unmatched junction nucleotides: 8. Germline V gene lookup returns CDR1 SGHDT and CDR2 YYEEEE. This CDR3 comprises 16 residues. As DNA, the CDR3 is TGTGCCAGCAGCTGGACCGGGACTACGGACACCGGGGAGCTGTTTTTT. Encoded protein: CASSWTGTTDTGELFF. The full variable domain, its missing parts supplied by reference TRBV5-6 and TRBJ2-2, is DAGVTQSPTHLIKTRGQQVTLRCSPKSGHDTVSWYQQALGQGPQFIFQYYEEEERQRGNFPDRFSGHQFPNYSSELNVNALLLGDSALYLCASSWTGTTDTGELFFGEGSRLTVL.

V usage is TRBV9 and J usage is TRBJ2-7, with 8 bases matching TRBD1. Looked up from germline, CDR1 is SGDLS and CDR2 is YYNGEE. The CDR3 is made up of 15 amino acids. V shed 3 bases, J shed 6 bases, and the junction held 11 bases outside the gene matches. The CDR3 sequence: CASSARSGGSGEQYF. CDR3 coding DNA: TGTGCCAGCAGCGCTCGGTCAGGGGGCTCTGGCGAGCAGTACTTC.

The chain links TRBV28 to TRBJ1-6; 8 bases map to TRBD1. V lost 5 bases, J lost 7 bases, and 10 bases stayed unmatched. The CDR3 spans 16 residues. The V gene's germline CDR1 is MDHEN and CDR2 SYDVKM. This CDR3 reads CASSLSTGATNSPLHF. CDR3 DNA: TGTGCCAGCAGTCTGTCGACAGGGGCTACAAATTCACCCCTCCACTTT. The whole variable domain, filled in from reference TRBV28 and TRBJ1-6, reads DVKVTQSSRYLVKRTGEKVFLECVQDMDHENMFWYRQDPGLGLRLIYFSYDVKMKEKGDIPEGYSVSREKKERFSLILESASTNQTSMYLCASSLSTGATNSPLHFGNGTRLTVT.

This clonotype has ten or more counts. J is TRBJ2-7 and V is TRBV7-2; 7 bases are shared with TRBD1. V trimming: 1 base; J trimming: 4 bases; junction bases outside the gene matches: 7. The germline CDR1 and CDR2 sequences are SGHTA and FQGNSA. The CDR3 totals 15 residues. In DNA form, the CDR3 reads TGTGCCAGCAGCTTAGGATCCGGGACAGCATACGAGCAGTACTTC. It codes for CASSLGSGTAYEQYF.

This clonotype appeared once. V usage is TRBV27 and J usage is TRBJ1-2, with D hard to call. Trimming pared 6 bases from V and 2 bases from J, leaving 13 bases between. Germline V CDR1 and CDR2: MNHEY, SMNVEV (reference sequence). This CDR3 has 14 residues. CDR3: CASSRGDLNYGYTF. CDR3 sequence (DNA): TGTGCCAGCAGCCGAGGCGACTTAAACTATGGCTACACCTTC.

This clonotype was recorded once. The chain links TRBV19 to TRBJ2-2; D uncertain. The germline V and J ends were trimmed by 6 bases and 6 bases, with 11 bases remaining between them. Looked up from germline, CDR1 is LNHDA and CDR2 is SQIVND (reference sequence). CDR3 length: 13 residues. The CDR3 protein is CASSLPGSGELFF. The DNA of the CDR3 is TGTGCCAGTAGCCTACCAGGATCCGGGGAGCTGTTTTTT.

A note on this clonotype: One base away lies a much larger clone, so this may be a sequencing read error. The chain combines TRBV6-1 with TRBJ1-1; tentatively, D is TRBD1 (5 bases). Looked up from germline, CDR1 is MNHNS and CDR2 is SASEGT. V lost 4 bases and J 7 bases, leaving 13 bases between the germline ends. This CDR3 is 13 amino acids long. DNA of the CDR3: TGTGCCAGCAGTGTAGACGGGGGAAATGAAGCTTTCTTT. Translating gives CASSVDGGNEAFF.

A remark on this clonotype: Being one base from a much bigger clone, this may be a read error. The chain recombines TRBV6-1 with TRBJ2-7, with D perhaps being TRBD1 or TRBD2 (5 bases each). CDR1 is MNHNS and CDR2 is SASEGT in the germline V gene. The CDR3 totals 13 residues. The CDR3 loop is CASSESTRGEQHF. CDR3 coding DNA: TGTGCCAGCAGTGAAAGTACCCGGGGCGAGCAGCACTTC.

This clonotype was counted many times. The gene calls are TRBV28 and TRBJ1-4, with D unclear. The CDR3 contains 14 residues. V was cut by 8 bases and J by 8 bases, with 18 bases left in between. Per the germline V gene, CDR1 is MDHEN and CDR2 is SYDVKM. The CDR3 here is CASGGIVVWEKLFF. CDR3 DNA: TGTGCCAGCGGAGGGATCGTGGTCTGGGAAAAACTGTTTTTT.

The chain links TRBV6-2 or TRBV6-3 to TRBJ2-7, with D possibly matching TRBD1 (7 bases). The germline CDR1 and CDR2 sequences are MNHEY and SVGEGT. This CDR3 is built from 15 residues. Trimming took off 0 bases at V and 9 bases at J, with 18 bases between the two ends. For the CDR3, the DNA is TGTGCCAGCAGTTACTCGCCGAGACAGGGAGGTTCGCAGTACTTC. Translating it yields CASSYSPRQGGSQYF.

This chain links TRBV20-1 with TRBJ2-4, with 7 bases lining up with TRBD1. The CDR3 spans 18 residues. Unmatched junction bases numbered 11, after V lost 0 bases and J lost 0 bases. Germline lookup yields CDR1 DFQATT and CDR2 SNEGSKA (reference sequence). This chain's CDR3 is CSARDEKGRGLAKNIQYF. The CDR3 DNA reads as TGCAGTGCTAGAGATGAGAAGGGAAGGGGGCTAGCCAAAAACATTCAGTACTTC.

The chain employs TRBV30 and TRBJ2-6; TRBD1 matches 7 bases. From germline, CDR1 is GTSNPN and CDR2 SVGIG (reference sequence). Trimming removed 1 base from V and 0 bases from J; junction bases left unmatched: 9. This CDR3 comprises 18 residues. The CDR3 loop reads CAWSDPGQTVSGANVLTF. CDR3 DNA: TGTGCCTGGAGTGACCCGGGACAGACAGTCTCTGGGGCCAACGTCCTGACTTTC.

The rearrangement joins TRBV12-3 or TRBV12-4 to TRBJ2-1; D not certain. Trimming stripped 5 bases from V and 5 bases from J, with 13 bases between. The CDR3 covers 14 residues. In DNA form, the CDR3 reads TGTGCCAGCAGTCCCTCCCCCCCGGACAATGAGCAGTTCTTC. This encodes CASSPSPPDNEQFF.

The CDR3 DNA sequence: TGTGCCAGCAGCGCTAGCGGGAAGCCTAGCACAGATACGCAGTATTTT. Translation: CASSASGKPSTDTQYF. J is TRBJ2-3 and V is TRBV28; TRBD2 agrees at 9 bases. CDR1 is MDHEN and CDR2 is SYDVKM in the germline V gene. V gave up 6 bases and J gave up 0 bases; unmatched junction bases: 7. This CDR3 comprises 16 residues.

As concerns this clonotype: This may be a read error: a much more frequent sequence differs by one nucleotide. This chain links TRBV28 with TRBJ2-5; D gene unclear. The CDR3 is made up of 15 amino acids. V was cut by 7 bases and J by 11 bases, with 26 bases left in between. In germline, CDR1 is MDHEN, CDR2 SYDVKM. The CDR3 DNA is TGTGCCAGCACCTCCTCCGGACGGACGGAGAACGTTCAGTACTTC. It yields the protein CASTSSGRTENVQYF.

The chain links TRBV6-1 to TRBJ2-7; 10 bases align to TRBD1. V gave up 4 bases and J gave up 6 bases; unmatched junction bases: 6. The germline V gene encodes CDR1 MNHNS and CDR2 SASEGT. There are 14 residues in the CDR3. The CDR3 protein is CASSGRQGAIEQYF. CDR3 bases: TGTGCCAGCAGTGGGCGACAGGGGGCTATCGAGCAGTACTTC.

This clonotype was seen a few times. The V gene is TRBV6-1, the J gene TRBJ2-7; the D gene could be TRBD1 or TRBD2 (5 bases each). Germline values: CDR1 MNHNS, CDR2 SASEGT. The CDR3 runs 16 residues. V was trimmed by 4 bases and J by 1 base, leaving 17 bases between them. The CDR3: CASSATPSRGSYEQYF. Here the CDR3 DNA reads TGTGCCAGCAGTGCCACACCTTCGAGGGGTTCCTACGAGCAGTACTTC.

This clonotype was seen more than once but under ten times. V and J are TRBV20-1 and TRBJ1-3; unclear D gene. The CDR3 extends over 12 amino acids. The V end was cut by 6 bases, the J end by 3 bases, with 9 bases between. Per the germline V gene, CDR1 is DFQATT and CDR2 is SNEGSKA (reference sequence). The CDR3 DNA sequence: TGCAGTGCGGTCTCTGGTGGAAACACCATATATTTT. This translates into CSAVSGGNTIYF.

This chain joins TRBV6-2 or TRBV6-3 and TRBJ2-7, with 9 nucleotides matching TRBD1. This CDR3 contains 14 residues. Germline values: CDR1 MNHEY, CDR2 SVGEGT. V lost 5 bases and J lost 5; bases outside the gene matches: 7. The CDR3 DNA sequence: TGTGCCAGCAGTCGACAGGGACAGGGCCACGAGCAGTACTTC. It yields the protein CASSRQGQGHEQYF.